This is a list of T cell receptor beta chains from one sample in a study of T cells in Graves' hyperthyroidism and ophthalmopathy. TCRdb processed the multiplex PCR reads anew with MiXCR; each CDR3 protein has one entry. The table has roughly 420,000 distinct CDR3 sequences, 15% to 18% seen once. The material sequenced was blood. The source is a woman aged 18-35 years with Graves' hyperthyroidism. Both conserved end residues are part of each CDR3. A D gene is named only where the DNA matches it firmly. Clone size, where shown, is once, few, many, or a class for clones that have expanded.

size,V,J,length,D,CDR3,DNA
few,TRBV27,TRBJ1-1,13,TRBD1,CASHTGTGDKAFF,TGTGCCAGTCACACCGGGACAGGGGACAAAGCTTTCTTT
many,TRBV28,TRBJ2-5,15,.,CASNPSGGTAETQYF,TGTGCCAGCAATCCCTCCGGGGGGACAGCAGAGACCCAGTACTTC
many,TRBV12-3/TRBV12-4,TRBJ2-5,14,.,CASSSMSGSETQYF,TGTGCCAGCAGTTCAATGAGCGGGTCGGAGACCCAGTACTTC
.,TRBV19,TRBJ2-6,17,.,CASSIGRGESGANVLTF,TGTGCCAGTAGTATTGGCAGGGGAGAGTCTGGGGCCAACGTCCTGACTTTC
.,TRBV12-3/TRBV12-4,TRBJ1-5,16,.,CASSFVGAEFNQPQHF,TGTGCCAGCAGTTTCGTGGGGGCGGAATTCAATCAGCCCCAGCATTTT
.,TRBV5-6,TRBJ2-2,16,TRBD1,CASSYPGTGTTGELFF,TGTGCCAGCAGCTACCCCGGGACAGGGACCACCGGGGAGCTGTTTTTT
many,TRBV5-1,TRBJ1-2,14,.,CASSFYQGDYGYTF,TGCGCCAGCAGCTTTTACCAGGGAGACTATGGCTACACCTTC
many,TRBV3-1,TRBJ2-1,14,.,CASSRRGFDNEQFF,TGTGCCAGCAGCCGACGAGGCTTCGACAATGAGCAGTTCTTC
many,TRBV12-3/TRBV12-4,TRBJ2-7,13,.,CASSLAPSYEQYF,TGTGCCAGCAGTTTAGCCCCATCTTACGAGCAGTACTTC
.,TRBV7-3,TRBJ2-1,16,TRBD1,CASSPGGTGGSNEQFF,TGTGCCAGCAGCCCCGGAGGGACAGGGGGCTCCAATGAGCAGTTCTTC
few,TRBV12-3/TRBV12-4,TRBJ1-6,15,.,CASSLSGAYNSPLHF,TGTGCCAGCAGTTTGTCGGGGGCCTATAATTCACCCCTCCACTTT
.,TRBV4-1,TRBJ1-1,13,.,CASSRQQGTEAFF,TGCGCCAGCAGCCGTCAACAGGGAACTGAAGCTTTCTTT
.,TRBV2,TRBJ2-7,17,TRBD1,CVSSEVGQGAPIHKQYF,TGTGTCAGCAGTGAAGTCGGGCAGGGGGCGCCGATTCACAAGCAGTACTTC
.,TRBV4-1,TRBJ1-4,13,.,CASSQARREKLFF,TGCGCCAGCAGCCAAGCACGCAGAGAAAAACTGTTTTTT
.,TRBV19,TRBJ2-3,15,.,CASSLTGRHTDTQYF,TGTGCCAGCTCCCTCACGGGACGCCACACAGATACGCAGTATTTT
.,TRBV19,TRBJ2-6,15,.,CASSTWTAGANVLTF,TGTGCCAGTAGTACTTGGACAGCTGGGGCCAACGTCCTGACTTTC
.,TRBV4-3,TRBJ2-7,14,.,CASSHQLGAYEQYF,TGCGCCAGCAGCCACCAGCTGGGGGCCTACGAGCAGTACTTC
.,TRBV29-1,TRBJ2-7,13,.,CSVGKAARDEQYF,TGCAGCGTTGGGAAGGCTGCTCGCGACGAGCAGTACTTC
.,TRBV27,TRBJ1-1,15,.,CASSLVGAPGAEAFF,TGTGCCAGCAGTTTAGTGGGTGCCCCCGGCGCTGAAGCTTTCTTT
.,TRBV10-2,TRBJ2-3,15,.,CASSEWGSSTDTQYF,TGCGCCAGCAGTGAGTGGGGCTCTAGCACAGATACGCAGTATTTT
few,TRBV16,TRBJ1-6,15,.,CASSPRQVANSPLHF,TGTGCCAGCAGCCCACGACAGGTCGCTAATTCACCCCTCCACTTT
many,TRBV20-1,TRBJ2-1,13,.,CSAKLANYNEQFF,TGCAGTGCTAAACTGGCTAACTACAATGAGCAGTTCTTC
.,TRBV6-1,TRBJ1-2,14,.,CASRPPEQIYGYTF,TGTGCCAGCAGACCCCCGGAACAAATCTATGGCTACACCTTC
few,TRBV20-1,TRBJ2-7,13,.,CSAKDRFPYEQYF,TGCAGTGCTAAGGACAGATTTCCCTACGAGCAGTACTTC
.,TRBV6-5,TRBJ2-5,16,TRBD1,CASSQPDRGSGETQYF,TGTGCCAGCAGTCAGCCCGACAGGGGATCTGGAGAGACCCAGTACTTC
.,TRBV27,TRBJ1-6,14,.,CASSQNVRNSPLHF,TGTGCCAGCAGCCAGAACGTTAGGAATTCACCCCTCCACTTT
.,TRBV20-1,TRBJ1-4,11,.,CSAAIIGKLFF,TGCAGTGCTGCGATTATTGGAAAACTGTTTTTT
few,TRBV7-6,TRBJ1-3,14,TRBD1,CASSLRTGINTIYF,TGTGCCAGCAGCTTACGGACAGGGATAAACACCATATATTTT
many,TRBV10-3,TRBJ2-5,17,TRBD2,CAISDGDSLAGQETQYF,TGTGCCATCAGTGATGGGGATAGCCTAGCGGGACAAGAGACCCAGTACTTC
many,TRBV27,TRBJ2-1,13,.,CASNTLQGDEQFF,TGTGCCAGCAATACCTTACAGGGCGACGAGCAGTTCTTC
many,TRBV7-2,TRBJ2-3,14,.,CASSLGPITDTQYF,TGTGCCAGCAGCCTTGGGCCTATCACAGATACGCAGTATTTT
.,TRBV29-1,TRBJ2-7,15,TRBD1,CSVGTGALGPYGQYF,TGCAGCGTTGGGACAGGGGCCTTAGGGCCCTACGGGCAGTACTTC
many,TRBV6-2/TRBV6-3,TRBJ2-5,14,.,CASSQDMGQETQYF,TGTGCCAGCAGTCAGGACATGGGACAAGAGACCCAGTACTTC
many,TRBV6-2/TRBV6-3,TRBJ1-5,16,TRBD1,CASSLSLTGGRQPQHF,TGTGCCAGCAGCCTCAGCCTCACAGGGGGCCGTCAGCCCCAGCATTTT
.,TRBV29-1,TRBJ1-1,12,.,CNVVQGTTEAFF,TGCAACGTTGTCCAGGGGACCACTGAAGCTTTCTTT
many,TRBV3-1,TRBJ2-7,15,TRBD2,CASSPGLAGLYEQYF,TGTGCCAGCAGCCCCGGACTAGCGGGACTCTACGAGCAGTACTTC
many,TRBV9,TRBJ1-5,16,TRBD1,CASSVDGTGGNQPQHF,TGTGCCAGCAGCGTGGATGGGACAGGGGGCAATCAGCCCCAGCATTTT
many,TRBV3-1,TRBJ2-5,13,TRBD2,CASSQLAGGTQYF,TGTGCCAGCAGCCAACTAGCGGGGGGGACCCAGTACTTC
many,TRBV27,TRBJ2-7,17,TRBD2,CASSAGTSGSGVLGQYF,TGTGCCAGCAGTGCCGGGACTAGCGGGAGTGGCGTACTAGGGCAGTACTTC
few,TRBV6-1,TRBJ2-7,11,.,CASSYAYGQYF,TGTGCCAGCAGTTACGCGTACGGGCAGTACTTC
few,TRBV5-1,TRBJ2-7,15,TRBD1,CASSLTGTGNREQYF,TGCGCCAGCAGCTTAACCGGGACAGGGAATCGAGAGCAGTACTTC
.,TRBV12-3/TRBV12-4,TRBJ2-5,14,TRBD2,CASKLAGGLQTQYF,TGTGCCAGTAAACTAGCGGGAGGCTTGCAGACCCAGTACTTC
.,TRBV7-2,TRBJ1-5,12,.,CASSQTHQPQHF,TGTGCCAGCAGCCAGACACATCAGCCCCAGCATTTT
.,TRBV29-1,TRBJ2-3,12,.,CSPRTATDTQYF,TGCAGCCCACGGACAGCTACAGATACGCAGTATTTT
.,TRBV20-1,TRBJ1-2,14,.,CSANPREANYGYTF,TGCAGTGCTAACCCCAGGGAGGCTAACTATGGCTACACCTTC
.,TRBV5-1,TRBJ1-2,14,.,CASSLEAGIYGYTF,TGCGCCAGCAGCTTGGAGGCGGGAATCTATGGCTACACCTTC
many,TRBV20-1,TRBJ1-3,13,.,CSALTISGNTIYF,TGCAGTGCTCTAACTATCTCTGGAAACACCATATATTTT
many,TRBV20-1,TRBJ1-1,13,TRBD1,CSARDRVGTEAFF,TGCAGTGCTAGGGACAGGGTAGGCACTGAAGCTTTCTTT
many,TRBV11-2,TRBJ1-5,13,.,CASSQGLNQPQHF,TGTGCCAGCAGCCAAGGTCTTAATCAGCCCCAGCATTTT
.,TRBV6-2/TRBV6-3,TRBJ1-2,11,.,CASVGVWGYTF,TGTGCCAGCGTCGGAGTGTGGGGCTACACCTTC
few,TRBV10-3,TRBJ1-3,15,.,CAISLGPNSGNTIYF,TGTGCCATCAGTTTGGGACCTAACTCTGGAAACACCATATATTTT
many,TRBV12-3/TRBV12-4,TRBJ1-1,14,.,CASSQGIRNTEAFF,TGTGCCAGCAGTCAGGGTATTAGGAACACTGAAGCTTTCTTT
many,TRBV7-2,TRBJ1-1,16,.,CASSLEAGWGNTEAFF,TGTGCCAGCAGCTTAGAGGCAGGGTGGGGGAACACTGAAGCTTTCTTT
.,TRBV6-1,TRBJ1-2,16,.,CASRPTRASGGHGYTF,TGTGCCAGCAGGCCTACCCGGGCGTCAGGTGGTCATGGCTACACCTTC